This T cell receptor beta chain appears in the sequencing data of a study of blood T cell repertoires in COVID-19. Overall study context: The United States, Italy and Spain provided the acute and convalescent COVID-19 samples.

The V end was cut by 4 bases, the J end by 5 bases, with 15 bases between. Germline values: CDR1 MNHNY, CDR2 SVGAGI (reference sequence). The CDR3 contains 14 residues. Sequencing used immunoSEQ multiplex PCR; TCRdb keeps in-frame clones, though not all of them. The table lists about 160,000 clones, 85% to 90% of them singletons. The sequence derives from a woman aged 70 to 79 with COVID-19, enrolled during active disease. The chain links TRBV6-6 to TRBJ2-7; a possible D gene is TRBD2 (6 bases). The specimen sequenced was peripheral blood. In nucleotides, the CDR3 is TGTGCCAGCAGTTCCCTCCTCGGAGGGAACGAGCAGTACTTC. Amino acids: CASSSLLGGNEQYF.